This T cell receptor beta chain was sequenced for a study of blood T cells in healthy people across ages. Turning to the study itself: Template switching picked up about one barcoded beta molecule for each two T cells.

Primers used in a second PCR of about 6 to 11 cycles were a sample-barcoded 5' primer and a J-beta primer mix. From the 5' RACE reads, TCRdb called clonotypes with MiXCR, one entry per CDR3 protein. The repertoire consists of over 1,300,000 distinct CDR3 sequences, with approximately 59% occurring once and the leading ten covering roughly 6.3%. V lost 4 bases and J 9 bases, leaving 7 bases between the germline ends. The CDR3 has 11 amino acids. The germline gives CDR1 PRHDT, CDR2 FYEKMQ (reference sequence). Material: blood. The TCR originated in a man younger than 35 in good health. The chain couples TRBV13 to TRBJ2-1; D remains unclear. In DNA form, the CDR3 reads TGTGCCAGCAGCTATCGTATTGAGCAGTTCTTC. Translated, it gives CASSYRIEQFF.